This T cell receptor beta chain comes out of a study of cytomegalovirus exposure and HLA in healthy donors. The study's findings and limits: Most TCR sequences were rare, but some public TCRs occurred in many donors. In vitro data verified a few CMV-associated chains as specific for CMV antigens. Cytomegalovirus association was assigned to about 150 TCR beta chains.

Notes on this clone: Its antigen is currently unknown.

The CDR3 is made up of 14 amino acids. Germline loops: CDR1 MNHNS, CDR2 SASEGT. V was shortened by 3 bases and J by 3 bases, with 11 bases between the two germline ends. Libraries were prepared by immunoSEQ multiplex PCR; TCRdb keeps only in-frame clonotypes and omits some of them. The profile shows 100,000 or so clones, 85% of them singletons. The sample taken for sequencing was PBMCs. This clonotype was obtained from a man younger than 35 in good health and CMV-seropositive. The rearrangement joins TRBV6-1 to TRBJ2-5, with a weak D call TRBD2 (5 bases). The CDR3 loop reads CASSEEDLKETQYF. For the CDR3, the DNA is TGTGCCAGCAGTGAGGAGGACTTGAAAGAGACCCAGTACTTC.